The present entry profiles one T cell receptor (beta chain) with its context. What it binds is unknown. The sample comes from a study of cytomegalovirus exposure and HLA in healthy donors. Study observations and caveats: Later analysis indicated greater clonal expansion among HLA-associated TCR beta chains than among equally common other chains. A later analysis reportedly identified an Asian-associated ancestry cluster as carrying fewer N-insertions than the 666-donor mean.

In the PCR, 60 Vbeta and 13 Jbeta primers were used. Profiling relied on immunoSEQ multiplex PCR, and the TCRdb table lists in-frame clones only, not all of them. This sample has 150,000 to 200,000 clones, with 80% found just once. V was cut by 6 bases and J by 7 bases, with 10 bases left in between. This CDR3 is built from 13 residues. Germline-derived CDR1 and CDR2 are SGHDN and FVKESK. The chain employs TRBV14 and TRBJ2-6, with D possibly being TRBD1 (6 bases). The source material was PBMCs. The origin of this receptor is a young man in good health and CMV-seropositive. This CDR3 is CASRQGSANVLTF. The CDR3 DNA reads TGTGCCAGCAGACAGGGCAGTGCCAACGTCCTGACTTTC. The complete variable domain, with remaining parts taken from reference TRBV14 and TRBJ2-6, reads EAGVTQFPSHSVIEKGQTVTLRCDPISGHDNLYWYRRVMGKEIKFLLHFVKESKQDESGMPNNRFLAERTGGTYSTLKVQPAELEDSGVYFCASRQGSANVLTFGAGSRLTVL.